This entry describes one T cell receptor (beta chain). Unmatched junction bases numbered 4, after V lost 4 bases and J lost 2 bases. Germline CDR1 and CDR2: SQVTM and ANQGSEA. The CDR3 contains 13 residues. The sample comes from a study of blood T cell repertoires in COVID-19. Data came from immunoSEQ multiplex PCR; TCRdb stores just in-frame clones and leaves some out. The sample yields over 300,000 clones, 70% to 90% seen once. The clonotype was recovered from a woman in her twenties or thirties who had recovered from COVID-19. The sample taken for sequencing was PBMCs or T cells enriched from blood (not recorded which). The chain couples TRBV29-1 to TRBJ2-7; 8 positions match TRBD1. The CDR3 region has the DNA TGCAGCGTTGGAACAGGGGGGACCTACGAGCAGTACTTC. Its protein product is CSVGTGGTYEQYF.